This TCR beta chain was recovered during a study of cytomegalovirus exposure and HLA in healthy donors. Findings and caveats of the study: Despite most TCR sequences being rare, some public TCRs occurred in many donors.

The sample holds one count of this clone. Its antigen is not known. V dropped 0 bases and J dropped 5 bases, with 8 bases sitting between them. The V gene's germline CDR1 is SGHKS and CDR2 YYEKEE (reference sequence). This CDR3 spans 13 amino acids. PCR primers comprised 60 Vbeta and 13 Jbeta primers. Method: immunoSEQ multiplex PCR; TCRdb's copy keeps in-frame clones and lacks some. In the table there are roughly 150,000 clones, over 60% of which are singletons. The sequence came from a woman aged 18 to 35 in good health and CMV-seronegative. The chain employs TRBV5-5 and TRBJ2-5, with D unresolved. What was sequenced was PBMCs. The CDR3 sequence is CASSLDPLETQYF. Here the CDR3 DNA reads TGTGCCAGCAGCTTGGATCCTTTGGAGACCCAGTACTTC.